The T cell receptor (beta chain) under discussion was sequenced for a study of T cell repertoires in ileal Crohn's disease. Study at large: About 36% were active smokers at surgery; median disease duration was almost 8 years.

Data came from immunoSEQ multiplex PCR; TCRdb stores just in-frame clones and leaves some out. The table includes about 11,000 clones, more than 65% detected once. Time point in this sample: neoterminal ileum biopsy at postoperative endoscopy, about 6 months after surgery. Germline CDR1 is SGDLS and CDR2 is YYNGEE. This CDR3 contains 14 residues. Trimming removed 4 bases from V and 8 bases from J, with 18 bases in between. This sequence originates from an adult with Crohn's disease. This chain connects TRBV9 to TRBJ1-2; D might be TRBD1 (5 bases). Sequencing was done on a sample of ileal tissue. The DNA for the CDR3 is TGTGCCAGCAGCTCTAGAACAGGTCGGGAGGGCTACACCTTC. Its translation is CASSSRTGREGYTF.